This T cell receptor (beta chain) was sequenced in a study of cytomegalovirus exposure and HLA in healthy donors. General study results and limits: For most subjects, TCR beta sequences were reported to predict HLA-A and HLA-B alleles with accuracy. According to a later analysis, most TCR beta chains associated with CMV appeared HLA-restricted.

Vbeta (60) and Jbeta (13) primers were used in the PCR. The data were produced by immunoSEQ multiplex PCR, yet TCRdb's version contains in-frame clones alone and is incomplete. The data show about 64,000 clones, roughly 80% seen once. Concerning this clone: Antigen: not known.

This clonotype originated in a male donor in good health and CMV-seropositive. Sequencing was performed on PBMCs.

This chain's CDR3 is CASSATPGHPNTEAFF. The CDR3, as DNA: TGTGCCAGCAGCGCAACTCCGGGACACCCTAACACTGAAGCTTTCTTT. The V and J genes are TRBV9 and TRBJ1-1; weak D call: TRBD1 (6 bases). In germline, CDR1 is SGDLS, CDR2 YYNGEE. The CDR3 extends over 16 amino acids. V was cut by 3 bases and J by 2 bases, with 17 bases left in between. Based on the CDR3 plus reference TRBV9 and TRBJ1-1, the full variable domain is DSGVTQTPKHLITATGQRVTLRCSPRSGDLSVYWYQQSLDQGLQFLIQYYNGEERAKGNILERFSAQQFPDLHSELNLSSLELGDSALYFCASSATPGHPNTEAFFGQGTRLTVV.